This TCR beta chain was retrieved from a study of cytomegalovirus exposure and HLA in healthy donors. To note about this clone: The antigen is undetermined. The CDR3 ends on some other residue instead of the conserved phenylalanine or tryptophan, so this is likely a read error.

This CDR3 has 13 residues. With 11 bases clipped from V and 4 bases from J, the junction kept 7 bases outside the gene matches. CDR1 WNHNN and CDR2 SYGVQD come from the germline V gene (reference sequence). Findings of the study overall: Later on, an analysis tied 15,000 to 20,000 TCR beta sequences to HLA alleles at 0.05 false discovery rate. With DRB1 most and HLA-C fewest, TCR association rates differed between HLA loci in a later analysis. Presence/absence analysis assumed near-uniform sequencing depth across donors.

PCR was performed using 60 Vbeta and 13 Jbeta primers. Original analysis: The authors later counted 70 million to 80 million unique TCR beta chains, some 10 million of them shared. Produced via immunoSEQ multiplex PCR; TCRdb's table is partial and in-frame only. V, J and clone size were drawn from that table, and D and trimming were deduced from the DNA. The sample carries about 150,000 clones, roughly 86% recorded once. This receptor was identified in a girl aged 10 to 17 in good health and CMV-seropositive. The genes are TRBV10-1 and TRBJ2-2, with 7 bases that match TRBD2. Material: PBMCs. This CDR3 reads CAGGVAVTGELFS. Written as DNA, the CDR3 is TGCGCCGGGGGGGTAGCGGTCACCGGGGAGCTGTTTTCT.